Below, 19 T cell receptor beta chains from the same sample are listed, as sequenced in a study of Ad26.COV2.S vaccination and SARS-CoV-2 variants (dated by TCRdb to 2020 to 2023). The method was the immunoSEQ multiplex PCR assay. Here the immuneACCESS table is served through TCRdb, limited to in-frame sequences with V and J called. Missing clones are a known gap in these copies; in checked studies unresolved V genes cover under half, and the rest lacks a known reason. For this sample there are some 500,000 clones; roughly nine tenths appear just once. The ten top clones hold over 2.5% of the sample. The sample's treatment or condition label is to be understood as: about 20 received Ad26.COV2.S at low or high dose, single or two shots; 5 received placebo; per-sample allocation not given. For vaccine and placebo recipients, the sequenced repertoires came from samples collected on day 63 after the first injection.

The sample in question was peripheral blood, obtained in a trial of Ad26.COV2.S vaccine versus placebo. The receptors derive from a person between 18 and 65 years old who received the Ad26.COV2.S COVID-19 vaccine or a placebo.

The chain couples TRBV30 to TRBJ2-5; TRBD2 agrees at 7 bases. The germline CDR1 and CDR2 sequences are GTSNPN and SVGIG (reference sequence). With 5 bases clipped from V and 3 bases from J, the junction kept 3 bases outside the gene matches. The CDR3 is 12 residues long. CDR3 protein: CAWATSKETQYF. CDR3 in DNA: TGTGCCTGGGCGACTAGCAAAGAGACCCAGTACTTC.

The chain recombines TRBV6-2 or TRBV6-3 with TRBJ2-5; D may match TRBD1 or TRBD2 (5 bases each). Between the trimmed V and J ends, which lost 6 bases and 5 bases, there was a span of 19 bases. The CDR3 totals 15 residues. Germline V gene lookup returns CDR1 MNHEY and CDR2 SVGEGT. CDR3 DNA sequence: TGTGCCAGCAGCACCGGGACCGCCTCGTGGGAGACCCAGTACTTC. Residues: CASSTGTASWETQYF.

CDR3 residues: CASSLYGQTSTGELFF. CDR3 DNA sequence: TGCGCCAGCAGCTTATACGGACAGACTTCCACCGGGGAGCTGTTTTTT. The J gene is TRBJ2-2, the V gene TRBV5-1; tentatively, D is TRBD1 (6 bases). Per the germline V gene, CDR1 is SGHRS and CDR2 is YFSETQ. CDR3 length: 16 amino acids. Trimming left V 2 bases short and J 4 bases short, with 15 bases between.

J is TRBJ2-1 and V is TRBV4-3; D gene uncertain. This CDR3 has 15 residues. Trimming pared 4 bases from V and 5 bases from J, leaving 15 bases between. Germline V lookup: CDR1 LGHNA, CDR2 YSLEER. The CDR3 DNA reads as TGCGCCAGCAGCCCTGGCCTTCCGGCAAACAATGAGCAGTTCTTC. Its translation is CASSPGLPANNEQFF.

The gene calls are TRBV3-1 (or the pseudogene TRBV3-2) and TRBJ1-4; 10 bases are shared with TRBD1. V lost 4 bases, J lost 8 bases, and 10 bases stayed unmatched. CDR1 is LGHDT, CDR2 YNNKEL, per germline (reference sequence). The CDR3 loop spans 16 amino acids. The CDR3 bases are TGTGCCAGCAGCCCAAGGAAGGGACAGGGGAAGGAAAAACTGTTTTTT. Protein sequence: CASSPRKGQGKEKLFF.

The CDR3 DNA reads TGTGCCTGGAGTGTGGGGGCCCCCTACGAGCAGTACTTC. It is translated as CAWSVGAPYEQYF. J is TRBJ2-7 and V is TRBV30; a weak D match, TRBD1 (6 bases). The V end lost 0 bases, the J end lost 2 bases, and 8 bases lay between the germline ends. The CDR3 totals 13 residues. Looked up from germline, CDR1 is GTSNPN and CDR2 is SVGIG (reference sequence). Full variable domain (rest looked up from reference TRBV30 and TRBJ2-7): SQTIHQWPATLVQPVGSPLSLECTVEGTSNPNLYWYRQAAGRGLQLLFYSVGIGQISSEVPQNLSASRPQDRQFILSSKKLLLSDSGFYLCAWSVGAPYEQYFGPGTRLTVT.

The rearrangement joins TRBV6-4 to TRBJ2-1; maybe TRBD1 (6 bases). Trimming removed 6 bases from V and 2 bases from J, with 11 bases in between. The CDR3 sequence is 14 residues long. The germline V gene encodes CDR1 MRHNA and CDR2 SNTAGT. CDR3 sequence reads: CASRPGATYNEQFF. The CDR3 bases are TGTGCCAGCAGGCCAGGGGCGACCTACAATGAGCAGTTCTTC.

J is TRBJ2-3 and V is TRBV4-3; D gene ambiguous. Trimming stripped 1 base from V and 7 bases from J, with 6 bases between. This CDR3 contains 12 residues. Germline CDR1 is LGHNA and CDR2 is YSLEER. The CDR3 DNA reads as TGCGCCAGCAGCCAAGGAAGGAATACGCAGTATTTT. It is translated as CASSQGRNTQYF.

This clone was detected a few times. The CDR3 spells CASSQSVHRYEQYV. The CDR3 region has the DNA TGCGCCAGCAGTCAATCGGTACACCGCTACGAGCAGTACGTC. The rearrangement links TRBV23-1 to TRBJ2-7; D unclear. TRBV23-1 is sorted into the ORF group, with uncertain function. V was cut by 0 bases and J by 3 bases, with 9 bases left in between. The CDR3 is 14 residues long.

In nucleotides, the CDR3 is TGTGCCAGCAGCTTGGGGCGGATGATTGGGTCCTACGAGCAGTACTTC. This codes for CASSLGRMIGSYEQYF. This chain links TRBV11-1 with TRBJ2-7, with a tentative D call TRBD1 (5 bases). CDR1 SGHAT and CDR2 FQDESV come from the germline V gene (reference sequence). V lost 3 bases to trimming and J lost 1 base, with 16 bases between them. The CDR3 covers 16 residues.

This clone was picked up one time. V gene TRBV29-1 combines with J gene TRBJ1-1, with 9 bases that match TRBD1. Trimming at V came to 5 bases and at J to 0 bases, leaving 1 base not matched to a gene. In germline, CDR1 is SQVTM, CDR2 ANQGSEA. The CDR3 has 13 residues. CDR3 in amino acids: CSVRTGVNTEAFF. DNA for the CDR3: TGCAGCGTTAGGACAGGGGTGAACACTGAAGCTTTCTTT.

This chain connects TRBV7-2 to TRBJ2-7, with TRBD2 matching 8 bases. Trimming took 4 bases from V and 8 from J; bases not matched to a gene: 7. This CDR3 comprises 13 residues. The germline gives CDR1 SGHTA, CDR2 FQGNSA. CDR3 amino acids: CASSSGLAFKQYF. The CDR3, as DNA: TGTGCCAGCAGCTCAGGACTAGCTTTCAAGCAGTACTTC.

In its sample, this clone was seen once. The gene calls are TRBV29-1 and TRBJ1-4; weak D call: TRBD1 (5 bases). Germline CDR1 is SQVTM and CDR2 is ANQGSEA. Trimming pared 4 bases from V and 5 bases from J, leaving 11 bases between. This CDR3 is built from 13 residues. CDR3 loop: CSVVDTSNEKLFF. The CDR3 region has the DNA TGCAGCGTTGTGGACACTAGCAATGAAAAACTGTTTTTT.

The rearrangement links TRBV18 to TRBJ2-6; D is unresolved. The CDR3 spans 18 residues. The germline CDR1 and CDR2 sequences are KGHSH and LQKENI. V was pared by 1 base and J by 0 bases, with 13 bases between. CDR3 coding DNA: TGTGCCAGCTCACCACGGTCCTCTACCCTCTCTGGGGCCAACGTCCTGACTTTC. The encoded protein is CASSPRSSTLSGANVLTF.

The chain combines TRBV2 with TRBJ2-7, with a possible D match to TRBD2 (6 bases). This CDR3 is built from 13 residues. Trimming shortened V by 4 bases and J by 0 bases, and 7 bases separated the two germline ends. Germline-derived CDR1 and CDR2 are SNHLY and FYNNEI. The CDR3 spells CASSGTISYEQYF. In nucleotides, the CDR3 is TGTGCCAGCAGTGGGACTATCTCCTACGAGCAGTACTTC.

The genes are TRBV3-1 (or the pseudogene TRBV3-2) and TRBJ1-6; D uncertain. The CDR3 has 13 residues. Trimming shortened V by 1 base and J by 9 bases, and 7 bases separated the two germline ends. Germline V gene data show CDR1 as LGHDT and CDR2 as YNNKEL (reference sequence). The CDR3 sequence: CASSQASVSPLHF. The CDR3 coding sequence is TGTGCCAGCAGCCAAGCTTCGGTTTCACCCCTCCACTTT.

This chain uses TRBV20-1 with TRBJ2-7; D possibly corresponds to TRBD2 (6 bases). V was trimmed by 3 bases and J by 0 bases, leaving 12 bases between them. The CDR3 totals 14 residues. Germline V gene sequence: CDR1 DFQATT, CDR2 SNEGSKA (reference sequence). This CDR3 reads CSASVADSSYEQYV. In DNA, the CDR3 is TGCAGTGCTAGTGTAGCGGATAGCTCCTACGAGCAGTACGTC.

The rearrangement uses TRBV6-6 and TRBJ2-7; 10 nucleotides agree with TRBD1. The CDR3 totals 15 residues. V shed 5 bases and J 5 bases; nucleotides not matched to a gene: 9. Germline loops: CDR1 MNHNY, CDR2 SVGAGI (reference sequence). The CDR3 nucleotides are TGTGCCAGCAGTCGTCCGGGACAGGGGAACGACGAGCAGTACGTC. Translation gives CASSRPGQGNDEQYV.

The genes are TRBV5-1 and TRBJ2-1; 14 nucleotides line up with TRBD2. With 4 bases clipped from V and 6 bases from J, the junction kept 6 bases outside the gene matches. Germline V lookup: CDR1 SGHRS, CDR2 YFSETQ. The CDR3 has 16 amino acids. The CDR3, as DNA: TGCGCCAGCAGCCCCGGGACTAGCGGGAGACCCAATGAGCAGTTCTTC. It codes for CASSPGTSGRPNEQFF.